This entry features one TCR beta chain sequence. The data were obtained in a study of blood T cell repertoires in COVID-19. The germline gives CDR1 SGDLS, CDR2 YYNGEE. The J segment lost 0 bases and the V segment lost 3 bases, leaving 1 base of the junction unmatched. The CDR3 loop spans 15 amino acids. Using immunoSEQ multiplex PCR, the repertoire was profiled, and TCRdb retains in-frame clones only, with some absent. Altogether just over 15,000 clones are present, roughly 86% being singletons, with the ten largest covering less than 65%. Sequencing was done on a sample of peripheral blood. The J gene is TRBJ1-3, the V gene TRBV9; 9 bases agree with TRBD1. The receptor comes from a man aged 55 to 70 with acute or convalescent COVID-19. The chain's CDR3 is CASSGTGVSGNTIYF. The CDR3, as DNA: TGTGCCAGCAGCGGGACAGGGGTCTCTGGAAACACCATATATTTT.